This T cell receptor (beta chain) appears in the sequencing data of a study of blood T cell repertoires in COVID-19. TCRdb's copy holds only in-frame clones and misses some; the assay was immunoSEQ multiplex PCR. The table shows some 240,000 clones, with more than 75% occurring only once. The receptor was isolated from a woman aged 50 to 65 who had been exposed to COVID-19. Material: PBMCs or T cells enriched from blood (not recorded which).

This CDR3 reads CASSLGGGFEAFF. CDR3 DNA sequence: TGTGCCAGCAGCTTAGGGGGAGGGTTTGAAGCTTTCTTT. The rearrangement joins TRBV11-2 to TRBJ1-1; D is undetermined. In germline, CDR1 is SGHAT, CDR2 FQNNGV. The V end was cut by 1 base, the J end by 7 bases, with 10 bases between. This CDR3 contains 13 residues.